This is a list of T cell receptor beta chains from one sample in a study of control samples from healthy donors and cancer patients. Sequencing was performed with immunoSEQ multiplex PCR; in TCRdb, only in-frame clones are kept and a portion is missing. The sample includes approximately 100,000 clones, over 65% of them seen just once. The specimen was blood. All receptors come from a woman between 40 and 55 years old in good health. Each CDR3 is given with its conserved first and last residue. D genes are given only for firm matches. Not every row has a clone size; where given, it reads once, few, many or a size class.

j_gene,d_gene,abundance,v_gene,CDR3aa,CDR3nt
TRBJ2-7,.,.,TRBV20-1,CSASRQGYEQYF,TGCAGTGCAAGTCGGCAGGGGTACGAGCAGTACTTC
TRBJ2-3,TRBD2,.,TRBV7-3,CASSLGGLAGDTQYF,TGTGCCAGCAGCTTAGGGGGACTAGCGGGGGATACGCAGTATTTT
TRBJ2-6,.,.,TRBV12-3/TRBV12-4,CASSSTVLTF,TGTGCCAGCAGCAGTACCGTCCTGACTTTC
TRBJ2-7,.,.,TRBV18,CASSQIPGGTYEQYF,TGTGCCAGCTCACAGATTCCTGGGGGGACCTACGAGCAGTACTTC
TRBJ2-1,TRBD2,.,TRBV10-3,CAIRSGGAGSEQFF,TGTGCCATCAGGAGCGGGGGGGCAGGTAGTGAGCAGTTCTTC
TRBJ2-1,TRBD2,.,TRBV10-3,CAISAGTISNNEQFF,TGTGCCATCAGTGCCGGGACTATCTCAAACAATGAGCAGTTCTTC
TRBJ1-2,TRBD1,.,TRBV5-6,CASRFRGAGQGYGYTF,TGTGCCAGCAGGTTCAGGGGGGCAGGACAGGGTTATGGCTACACCTTC
TRBJ1-5,TRBD1,few,TRBV24-1,CATSGGSNQPQHF,TGTGCCACCTCAGGGGGGAGCAATCAGCCCCAGCATTTT
TRBJ2-3,.,.,TRBV3-1/TRBV3-2,CASSHRRGATTDTQYF,TGTGCCAGCAGCCACCGGCGGGGCGCCACCACAGATACGCAGTATTTT
TRBJ2-7,TRBD2,once,TRBV7-2,CASSLAASGGAGGYEQYF,TGTGCCAGCAGCCTAGCGGCTAGCGGGGGCGCCGGAGGATACGAGCAGTACTTC
TRBJ2-2,.,.,TRBV12-2,CASRPVTSGGAWVSGELFF,TGTGCAAGTCGCCCGGTTACCAGCGGGGGGGCTTGGGTGTCAGGGGAGCTGTTTTTT
TRBJ2-1,.,once,TRBV30,CAWSRLVYEQFF,TGTGCCTGGAGTAGACTAGTCTATGAGCAGTTCTTC
TRBJ1-4,.,.,TRBV7-6,CASSLAGPYEKLFF,TGTGCCAGCAGCTTAGCGGGCCCCTACGAAAAACTGTTTTTT
TRBJ2-3,TRBD2,.,TRBV4-3,CASSQEAGYTQYF,TGCGCCAGCAGCCAAGAAGCGGGATATACGCAGTATTTT
TRBJ1-3,.,.,TRBV7-2,CASSLEGVQSGNTIYF,TGTGCCAGCAGCTTAGAGGGGGTCCAATCTGGGAACACCATATATTTT
TRBJ2-1,.,.,TRBV30,CAWGLGSSYNEQFF,TGTGCCTGGGGCTTAGGGAGCTCCTACAATGAGCAGTTCTTC
TRBJ1-2,.,.,TRBV3-1/TRBV3-2,CASSQDRKFGGYTF,TGTGCCAGCAGCCAAGATCGGAAGTTCGGTGGCTACACCTTC
TRBJ1-2,.,.,TRBV24-1,CATSDTQGAGYTF,TGTGCCACCAGTGACACACAGGGCGCTGGCTACACCTTC
TRBJ1-1,.,.,TRBV11-3,CASSLDSSPVGAFF,TGTGCCAGCAGCTTAGACTCGTCGCCGGTTGGAGCTTTCTTT
TRBJ2-7,.,.,TRBV6-5,CASSSTGAYEQYF,TGTGCCAGCAGTTCGACGGGGGCCTACGAGCAGTACTTC
TRBJ1-4,.,.,TRBV18,CASSPLDTGPPDEKLFF,TGTGCCAGCTCACCACTCGACACAGGGCCCCCTGATGAAAAACTGTTTTTT
TRBJ1-1,TRBD1,.,TRBV27,CASFPYHTGATEAFF,TGTGCCAGCTTCCCTTACCACACAGGGGCCACTGAAGCTTTCTTT
TRBJ2-7,.,.,TRBV21-1,CASSRGVRADYYEQYF,TGTGCCAGCTCCAGGGGCGTGAGGGCCGACTACTACGAGCAGTACTTC
TRBJ1-2,.,.,TRBV4-3,CASSQVGGANYGYTF,TGCGCCAGCAGCCAAGTGGGGGGAGCTAACTATGGCTACACCTTC
TRBJ2-1,.,.,TRBV7-2,CASSPDIEGWNEQFF,TGTGCCAGCAGCCCAGATATAGAGGGGTGGAATGAGCAGTTCTTC
TRBJ2-7,.,.,TRBV12-5,CASGLVRYEQYF,TGTGCTAGTGGTTTGGTACGCTACGAGCAGTACTTC